The 6 T cell receptor beta chains given below trace back to one sample, sequenced in a study of shared clonotypes between healthy human individuals. Sequencing used immunoSEQ multiplex PCR; TCRdb keeps in-frame clones, though not all of them. The sample shows 950,000 to 1,100,000 clones, roughly 75% of them seen only once. The sample was memory CD4+ T cells sorted from blood. Subset noted: CD45RA-negative fraction. The receptors derive from a man aged 18 to 29 in good health.

The chain has TRBV19 and TRBJ2-7, with 7 bases that match TRBD1. CDR1 and CDR2 (germline): LNHDA, SQIVND (reference sequence). The CDR3 loop spans 14 amino acids. With 3 bases clipped from V and 3 bases from J, the junction kept 5 bases outside the gene matches. The CDR3 here is CASSIARGFYEQYF. For the CDR3, the DNA is TGTGCCAGTAGTATTGCCAGGGGGTTCTACGAGCAGTACTTC.

The rearrangement joins TRBV11-2 to TRBJ1-2, with D unclear. The germline V and J ends were trimmed by 6 bases and 6 bases, with 17 bases remaining between them. This CDR3 comprises 14 residues. CDR1 SGHAT and CDR2 FQNNGV come from the germline V gene. As DNA, the CDR3 is TGTGCCAGCAGGTCACCCTCGGGGAGGGATGGCTACACCTTC. Encoded protein: CASRSPSGRDGYTF.

The chain recombines TRBV27 with TRBJ1-2; D remains unclear. The length of the CDR3 is 15 residues. Trimming left V 3 bases short and J 2 bases short, with 13 bases between. Germline assignment: CDR1 MNHEY and CDR2 SMNVEV (reference sequence). CDR3 region: CASSLWQVANYGYTF. The CDR3 DNA reads TGTGCCAGCAGTTTGTGGCAGGTAGCCAACTATGGCTACACCTTC.

This chain links TRBV27 with TRBJ1-2; TRBD1 might be the D (6 bases). In germline, CDR1 is MNHEY, CDR2 SMNVEV (reference sequence). This CDR3 is built from 14 residues. V was shortened by 3 bases and J by 5 bases, with 13 bases between the two germline ends. This CDR3 reads CASSFDRRRYGYTF. The DNA of the CDR3 is TGTGCCAGCAGTTTCGACAGGCGGCGATATGGCTACACCTTC.

With regard to this clone: One junction end disagrees with the germline gene, perhaps due to a read error. This chain uses TRBV7-7 with TRBJ1-6, with D unresolved. CDR1 and CDR2 (germline): SSHAT, FNYEAQ (reference sequence). The CDR3 covers 13 residues. The CDR3 sequence: CASSLDSRSPLHF. DNA of the CDR3: TGTGCTAGCAGCTTAGATTCACGGTCACCCCTCCACTTT.

This clone was observed once. The rearrangement joins TRBV30 to TRBJ1-1, with D tentatively TRBD1 (6 bases). CDR3 length equals 13 residues. The germline V gene has CDR1 GTSNPN and CDR2 SVGIG (reference sequence). Deletions cut 3 bases from V and 4 bases from J, with 12 bases between. This chain's CDR3 is CAWRNRGGTEAFF. CDR3 DNA sequence: TGTGCCTGGAGAAACCGAGGGGGCACTGAAGCTTTCTTT.